This TCR beta chain derives from a study of T cells after posttransplantation cyclophosphamide. Overall study findings and caveats: Later blood repertoires were often dominated by clones from the donor CD8+ memory compartment. After PTCy, TRB diversity resembled that of CNI/methotrexate controls.

Here immunoSEQ multiplex PCR was the method, and the copy in TCRdb shows in-frame clones only, minus some. This table holds 50,000 to 60,000 clones, 94% found once. As to this clone: The antigen is not known.

On the day of bone marrow donation, the related graft donor provided peripheral blood. The CDR3 contains 14 residues. The germline CDR1 and CDR2 sequences are KGHSH and LQKENI. Material: PBMCs. The receptor's source is a woman under 40 in good health and a related stem cell transplant donor. The J gene is TRBJ2-5, the V gene TRBV18; TRBD1 is a possible D gene (6 bases). The J call is doubtful: the DNA matches TRBJ2-7 better. The CDR3 bases are TGTGCCAGCTCACCACCCGAGGGGGCCTACGAGCAGTACTTC. Its translation: CASSPPEGAYEQYF.